This T cell receptor (beta chain) was sequenced for a study of T cells in localized non-small cell lung cancer. Comments on this clone: The antigen remains undetermined.

Broader study findings: Only one tumor region went through sequencing, so heterogeneity may still be there. Adjacent uninvolved lung had the highest clonality, suggesting focused antigen responses.

The germline CDR1 and CDR2 sequences are LNHNV and YYDKDF (reference sequence). With 3 bases removed from V and 0 bases from J, the gap between germline ends came to 15 bases. CDR3 length equals 16 residues. TCRdb keeps only in-frame clones here, not all; method: immunoSEQ multiplex PCR. This sample carries about 7,300 clones, about 21% of them seen once, and the ten largest clones take 3.6%. The chain employs TRBV15 and TRBJ2-7; possibly TRBD2 for D (5 bases). Sequencing was performed on lung tumor tissue, taken before any cancer treatment. The sequence was obtained from a man aged 40 to 75 with stage III squamous cell lung carcinoma. The CDR3 reads CATSSHPLRDSYEQYF. In nucleotides, the CDR3 is TGTGCCACCAGCAGCCATCCTCTACGGGACTCCTACGAGCAGTACTTC.